Each of the 30 T cell receptor beta chains below was sequenced from the same sample in a study of cytomegalovirus exposure and HLA in healthy donors. The PCR made use of 60 Vbeta and 13 Jbeta primers. Data came from immunoSEQ multiplex PCR; TCRdb stores just in-frame clones and leaves some out. The sample has about 120,000 clones, approximately 81% seen once. Source material: PBMCs. These receptors came from a male donor in good health and CMV-seronegative.

V is TRBV11-2 and J is TRBJ2-3; 7 bases fit TRBD2. Trimming cost V 1 base and J 3 bases; bases outside gene matches: 7. The CDR3 runs 16 residues. The germline V gene encodes CDR1 SGHAT and CDR2 FQNNGV. CDR3 amino acids: CASSLVGLEATDTQYF. The CDR3 DNA sequence: TGTGCCAGCAGCTTAGTAGGACTAGAGGCGACAGATACGCAGTATTTT.

This clone has more than one count but fewer than ten. V gene TRBV27 combines with J gene TRBJ1-4; maybe TRBD1 (6 bases). This CDR3 has 13 residues. V lost 7 bases, J lost 7 bases, and 13 bases lay in between. CDR1 is MNHEY and CDR2 is SMNVEV in the germline V gene (reference sequence). The chain's CDR3 is CASTTGTSEKLFF. CDR3 in DNA: TGTGCCAGCACCACCGGGACAAGTGAAAAACTGTTTTTT.

This chain joins TRBV5-6 and TRBJ2-3; D not resolved. Per germline, CDR1 SGHDT and CDR2 YYEEEE. CDR3 size: 16 residues. V shed 0 bases and J shed 2 bases, with 13 bases lying between them. The CDR3: CASSLGPGEYTDTQYF. CDR3 DNA: TGTGCCAGCAGCTTGGGTCCAGGCGAGTACACAGATACGCAGTATTTT.

The chain combines TRBV2 with TRBJ1-5, with a tentative D call TRBD1 (5 bases). The CDR3 spans 15 residues. Trimming removed 8 bases from V and 3 bases from J, with 17 bases in between. Germline CDR1 SNHLY, CDR2 FYNNEI. The CDR3, as DNA: TGTGCCAGCCGTGTGACCCGGGGGGACAATCAGCCCCAGCATTTT. Translated: CASRVTRGDNQPQHF. Full variable domain (missing parts from reference TRBV2 and TRBJ1-5): EPEVTQTPSHQVTQMGQEVILRCVPISNHLYFYWYRQILGQKVEFLVSFYNNEISEKSEIFDDQFSVERPDGSNFTLKIRSTKLEDSAMYFCASRVTRGDNQPQHFGDGTRLSIL.

V is TRBV9 and J is TRBJ1-2, with no clear D. Germline-derived CDR1 and CDR2 are SGDLS and YYNGEE. The CDR3 extends over 14 amino acids. V gave up 3 bases and J gave up 2 bases, with 11 bases separating them. CDR3 in DNA: TGTGCCAGCAGCGGACGTTCCGGGAACTATGGCTACACCTTC. It specifies CASSGRSGNYGYTF.

V usage is TRBV5-1 and J usage is TRBJ2-5; 12 bases match TRBD2. Germline CDR1 reads SGHRS; CDR2 reads YFSETQ. V trimming: 3 bases; J trimming: 2 bases; junction bases outside the gene matches: 14. CDR3 length: 19 residues. The CDR3 nucleotides read TGCGCCAGCAGCTGGGGGGTAGGGTCTAGCGGGGGGGTACAAGAGACCCAGTACTTC. Its translation is CASSWGVGSSGGVQETQYF.

J is TRBJ2-7 and V is TRBV10-3, with D tentatively TRBD2 (5 bases). Trimming took off 0 bases at V and 2 bases at J, with 11 bases between the two ends. The CDR3 contains 15 residues. Germline V gene lookup returns CDR1 ENHRY and CDR2 SYGVKD. The CDR3 loop reads CAISESGGGPYEQYF. CDR3 in DNA: TGTGCCATCAGTGAGTCGGGTGGAGGCCCCTACGAGCAGTACTTC.

This chain links TRBV6-6 with TRBJ2-5, with a weak D call TRBD2 (5 bases). Trimming removed 5 bases from V and 2 bases from J, with 15 bases in between. There are 15 residues in the CDR3. Germline V gene sequence: CDR1 MNHNY, CDR2 SVGAGI (reference sequence). Written as DNA, the CDR3 is TGTGCCAGCAGTCCTCCGGGAAAGAAACAAGAGACCCAGTACTTC. This gives the protein CASSPPGKKQETQYF.

The V gene is TRBV5-1, the J gene TRBJ1-1; 7 bases fit TRBD1. CDR3 length: 14 amino acids. Trimming removed 0 bases from V and 7 bases from J; junction bases left unmatched: 6. CDR1 is SGHRS and CDR2 is YFSETQ in the germline V gene. This CDR3 reads CASSLGQGNVEAFF. The CDR3 DNA reads as TGCGCCAGCAGCTTGGGACAGGGTAACGTTGAAGCTTTCTTT.

V and J are TRBV4-2 and TRBJ1-5; D gene uncertain. V dropped 0 bases and J dropped 0 bases, with 9 bases sitting between them. CDR3 size: 16 residues. Germline V gene data show CDR1 as LGHNA and CDR2 as YNFKEQ. The CDR3 DNA follows: TGTGCCAGCAGCCAAGAACATATGAATAGCAATCAGCCCCAGCATTTT. This encodes CASSQEHMNSNQPQHF.

This clone has more than one count but fewer than ten. The rearrangement uses TRBV7-9 and TRBJ2-5, with 8 bases lining up with TRBD1. There are 15 residues in the CDR3. Germline V gene lookup returns CDR1 SEHNR and CDR2 FQNEAQ (reference sequence). V lost 2 bases, J lost 2 bases, and 4 bases stayed unmatched. The DNA for the CDR3 is TGTGCCAGCAGCTTACCAGGGGGCGGGCAAGAGACCCAGTACTTC. Translation gives CASSLPGGGQETQYF.

The chain is built from TRBV2 and TRBJ1-3, with 8 bases fitting TRBD1. The CDR3 covers 14 residues. CDR1 SNHLY and CDR2 FYNNEI come from the germline V gene. J was trimmed by 3 bases and V by 4 bases; bases with no gene match: 2. The CDR3 sequence is CASSGQGYGNTIYF. The DNA for the CDR3 is TGTGCCAGCAGTGGACAGGGGTATGGAAACACCATATATTTT.

The V and J genes are TRBV7-9 and TRBJ1-1, with D unclear. The V end lost 1 base, the J end lost 5 bases, and 23 bases lay between the germline ends. In germline, CDR1 is SEHNR, CDR2 FQNEAQ (reference sequence). There are 18 residues in the CDR3. CDR3: CASSLVPDWADPGTEAFF. The CDR3, as DNA: TGTGCCAGCAGCTTAGTTCCAGATTGGGCTGATCCGGGGACTGAAGCTTTCTTT.

A few counts support this clone. The chain carries TRBV11-2 and TRBJ2-5, with 12 nucleotides matching TRBD1. Trimming cost V 4 bases and J 5 bases; bases outside gene matches: 5. There are 15 residues in the CDR3. Looked up from germline, CDR1 is SGHAT and CDR2 is FQNNGV. Here the CDR3 DNA reads TGTGCCAGCAGCTCGGGACAGGGGGCGGTGGAGACCCAGTACTTC. Encoded protein: CASSSGQGAVETQYF.

The gene calls are TRBV2 and TRBJ2-5; 11 positions match TRBD2. CDR1 is SNHLY and CDR2 is FYNNEI in the germline V gene. CDR3 length equals 15 residues. V shed 6 bases, J shed 5 bases, and the junction held 8 bases outside the gene matches. CDR3 sequence: CASRLAGAPGETQYF. CDR3 in DNA: TGTGCCAGCAGACTAGCGGGAGCCCCGGGGGAGACCCAGTACTTC. Drawing the rest from reference TRBV2 and TRBJ2-5, the complete variable domain is EPEVTQTPSHQVTQMGQEVILRCVPISNHLYFYWYRQILGQKVEFLVSFYNNEISEKSEIFDDQFSVERPDGSNFTLKIRSTKLEDSAMYFCASRLAGAPGETQYFGPGTRLLVL.

The gene calls are TRBV20-1 and TRBJ2-1; D may be TRBD2 (5 bases). This CDR3 has 11 residues. CDR1 DFQATT and CDR2 SNEGSKA come from the germline V gene (reference sequence). The V and J ends lost 6 bases and 9 bases respectively, with 12 bases between them. The CDR3 sequence: CSAAWGAEQFF. The CDR3 coding sequence is TGCAGTGCCGCTTGGGGAGCTGAGCAGTTCTTC.

The rearrangement joins TRBV30 to TRBJ1-1; D is unclear. V was clipped by 3 bases and J by 1 base, with 9 bases between them. Germline values: CDR1 GTSNPN, CDR2 SVGIG (reference sequence). This CDR3 has 13 amino acids. The CDR3 loop reads CAWRPTANTEAFF. The CDR3 DNA follows: TGTGCCTGGAGGCCAACAGCGAACACTGAAGCTTTCTTT.

This clone was seen a single time. The J gene is TRBJ2-1, the V gene TRBV27, with D unresolved. Deletions cut 2 bases from V and 0 bases from J, with 8 bases between. In germline, CDR1 is MNHEY, CDR2 SMNVEV (reference sequence). The CDR3 runs 15 residues. CDR3 region: CASSLTQSSYNEQFF. CDR3 DNA: TGTGCCAGCAGTTTAACACAGAGCTCCTACAATGAGCAGTTCTTC.

The V gene is TRBV28, the J gene TRBJ1-1; D not resolved. CDR1 and CDR2 from the germline V gene are MDHEN and SYDVKM. The CDR3 is 14 residues long. Trimming pared 3 bases from V and 7 bases from J, leaving 15 bases between. The CDR3 region is CASSFSKTGNEAFF. CDR3 in DNA: TGTGCCAGCAGTTTTTCTAAGACGGGTAATGAAGCTTTCTTT.

CDR3 sequence (DNA): TGTGCCAGCAGGTGGACAGGGGGCCAGAAGACCCAGTACTTC. Translating gives CASRWTGGQKTQYF. The V gene is TRBV28, the J gene TRBJ2-5; 11 bases align to TRBD1. Trimming at V came to 6 bases and at J to 6 bases, leaving 6 bases not matched to a gene. The CDR3 loop spans 14 amino acids. Looked up from germline, CDR1 is MDHEN and CDR2 is SYDVKM.

This sequence joins TRBV27 and TRBJ1-5; 9 bases align to TRBD1. The V gene end was trimmed by 4 bases and the J gene end by 0 bases; junction bases not matched to a gene: 4. CDR3 length: 16 residues. Germline CDR1 MNHEY, CDR2 SMNVEV (reference sequence). CDR3 loop: CASSSTGQGSNQPQHF. The CDR3 DNA sequence: TGTGCCAGCAGTTCCACGGGACAGGGTAGCAATCAGCCCCAGCATTTT.

J is TRBJ2-7 and V is TRBV11-3; D possibly corresponds to TRBD2 (7 bases). Trimming removed 7 bases at V and 7 bases at J, with 23 bases between. Germline lookup yields CDR1 SGHNT and CDR2 YENEEA. This CDR3 region has 15 residues. CDR3 coding DNA: TGTGCCAGCATCTCCGGGGGGCCGACTACGTCGGAGCAGTACTTC. It yields the protein CASISGGPTTSEQYF.

The DNA for the CDR3 is TGTGCCAGCCGAGGGACAGGGAACACTGAAGCTTTCTTT. It specifies CASRGTGNTEAFF. The rearrangement uses TRBV28 and TRBJ1-1; 8 bases match TRBD1. Germline-derived CDR1 and CDR2 are MDHEN and SYDVKM. The junction had 3 bases not matched to a gene; V was cut back by 8 bases and J by 1 base. The CDR3 spans 13 residues.

The rearrangement links TRBV5-8 to TRBJ2-4, with D perhaps TRBD2 (6 bases). V lost 1 base and J 0 bases, leaving 14 bases between the germline ends. Germline V CDR1 and CDR2: SGHTS, YDEGEE. The CDR3 is 17 amino acids. The CDR3 sequence: CASSLLSSGLAKNIQYF. The CDR3 DNA sequence: TGTGCCAGCAGCTTGCTGTCAAGCGGGTTAGCCAAAAACATTCAGTACTTC.

CDR3 in DNA: TGTGCCAGCTCAAGAGGGTTGGTTAATGAGCAGTTCTTC. It is translated as CASSRGLVNEQFF. The rearrangement joins TRBV18 to TRBJ2-1, with a weak D call TRBD2 (5 bases). The germline V and J ends were trimmed by 5 bases and 7 bases, with 12 bases remaining between them. The CDR3 is made up of 13 amino acids. The germline V gene has CDR1 KGHSH and CDR2 LQKENI. Variable domain in full (rest from reference TRBV18 and TRBJ2-1): NAGVMQNPRHLVRRRGQEARLRCSPMKGHSHVYWYRQLPEEGLKFMVYLQKENIIDESGMPKERFSAEFPKEGPSILRIQQVVRGDSAAYFCASSRGLVNEQFFGPGTRLTVL.

The chain links TRBV9 to TRBJ1-1; D is ambiguous. V shed 0 bases and J shed 0 bases, with 3 bases lying between them. The CDR3 runs 13 residues. The germline V gene encodes CDR1 SGDLS and CDR2 YYNGEE. CDR3 amino acids: CASSVAVNTEAFF. In nucleotides, the CDR3 is TGTGCCAGCAGCGTAGCGGTGAACACTGAAGCTTTCTTT. The complete variable domain, with remaining parts taken from reference TRBV9 and TRBJ1-1, reads DSGVTQTPKHLITATGQRVTLRCSPRSGDLSVYWYQQSLDQGLQFLIQYYNGEERAKGNILERFSAQQFPDLHSELNLSSLELGDSALYFCASSVAVNTEAFFGQGTRLTVV.

Turning to this clone: Distinct nucleotide sequences in the sample also encode this CDR3. The chain recombines TRBV28 with TRBJ1-2, with 8 nucleotides matching TRBD1. The germline CDR1 and CDR2 sequences are MDHEN and SYDVKM. The CDR3 length is 17 residues. V gave up 1 base and J gave up 7 bases; unmatched junction bases: 14. Here the CDR3 DNA reads TGTGCCAGCAGTTTATCCTCTAACAGACAGGGGTCTATTGGCTACACCTTC. Protein product: CASSLSSNRQGSIGYTF.

The V gene is TRBV30, the J gene TRBJ2-2; perhaps TRBD2 as D (6 bases). This CDR3 is built from 14 residues. The V end was cut by 1 base, the J end by 7 bases, with 13 bases between. CDR1 and CDR2 (germline): GTSNPN, SVGIG (reference sequence). The CDR3: CAWSGLVRGGELFF. The CDR3 DNA reads as TGTGCCTGGAGTGGACTAGTAAGGGGCGGGGAGCTGTTTTTT.

The chain has TRBV18 and TRBJ2-5; a possible D gene is TRBD1 (5 bases). Germline V gene sequence: CDR1 KGHSH, CDR2 LQKENI. CDR3 length: 14 residues. Trimming took off 2 bases at V and 7 bases at J, with 14 bases between the two ends. Written as DNA, the CDR3 is TGTGCCAGCTCACCAGGACGGCAGGGTGCGACCCAGTACTTC. It specifies CASSPGRQGATQYF.

This clone was seen a few times. The chain uses TRBV7-8 and TRBJ1-3, with D possibly matching TRBD1 (5 bases). The V end was cut by 5 bases, the J end by 0 bases, with 17 bases between. Germline-derived CDR1 and CDR2 are SGHVS and FQNEAQ. The CDR3 is 17 residues long. CDR3 nucleotides: TGTGCCAGCAGCCCGGACCCAGGGTTGTTCTCTGGAAACACCATATATTTT. It translates to CASSPDPGLFSGNTIYF.